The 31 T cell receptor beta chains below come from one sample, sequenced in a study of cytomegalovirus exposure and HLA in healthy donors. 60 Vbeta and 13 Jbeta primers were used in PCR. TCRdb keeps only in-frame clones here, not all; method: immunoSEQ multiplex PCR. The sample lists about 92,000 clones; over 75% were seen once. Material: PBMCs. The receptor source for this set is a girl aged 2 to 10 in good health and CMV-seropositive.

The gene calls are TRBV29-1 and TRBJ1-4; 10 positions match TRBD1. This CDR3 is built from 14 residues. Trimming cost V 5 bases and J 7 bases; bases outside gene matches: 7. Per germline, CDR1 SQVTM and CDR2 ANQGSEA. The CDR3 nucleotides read TGCAGCGTTTCCGGGACAGGGGTAGCTGAAAAACTGTTTTTT. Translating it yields CSVSGTGVAEKLFF.

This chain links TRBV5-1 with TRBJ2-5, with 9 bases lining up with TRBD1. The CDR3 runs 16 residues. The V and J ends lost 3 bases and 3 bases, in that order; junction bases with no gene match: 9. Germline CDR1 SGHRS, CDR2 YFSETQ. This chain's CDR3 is CASSSGWGQGKETQYF. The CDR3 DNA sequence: TGCGCCAGCAGCTCAGGGTGGGGACAGGGAAAAGAGACCCAGTACTTC.

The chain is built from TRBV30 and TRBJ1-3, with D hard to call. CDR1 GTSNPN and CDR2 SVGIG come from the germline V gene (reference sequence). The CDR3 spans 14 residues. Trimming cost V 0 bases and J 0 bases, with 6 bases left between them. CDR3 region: CAWSVHSSGNTIYF. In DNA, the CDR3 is TGTGCCTGGAGTGTCCATTCCTCTGGAAACACCATATATTTT. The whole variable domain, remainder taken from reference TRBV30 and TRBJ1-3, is SQTIHQWPATLVQPVGSPLSLECTVEGTSNPNLYWYRQAAGRGLQLLFYSVGIGQISSEVPQNLSASRPQDRQFILSSKKLLLSDSGFYLCAWSVHSSGNTIYFGEGSWLTVV.

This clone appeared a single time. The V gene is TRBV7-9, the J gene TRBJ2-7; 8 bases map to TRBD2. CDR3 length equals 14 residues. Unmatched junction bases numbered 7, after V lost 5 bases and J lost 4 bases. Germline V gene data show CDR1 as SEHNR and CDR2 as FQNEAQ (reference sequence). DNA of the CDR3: TGTGCCAGCAGCCCCAGCGGGAGTTTTTACGAGCAGTACTTC. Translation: CASSPSGSFYEQYF.

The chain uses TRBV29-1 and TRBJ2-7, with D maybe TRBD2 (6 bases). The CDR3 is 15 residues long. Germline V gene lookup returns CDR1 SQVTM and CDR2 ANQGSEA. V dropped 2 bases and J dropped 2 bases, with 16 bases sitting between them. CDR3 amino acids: CSVERRGGQPYEQYF. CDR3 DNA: TGCAGCGTTGAACGAAGAGGAGGGCAGCCCTACGAGCAGTACTTC.

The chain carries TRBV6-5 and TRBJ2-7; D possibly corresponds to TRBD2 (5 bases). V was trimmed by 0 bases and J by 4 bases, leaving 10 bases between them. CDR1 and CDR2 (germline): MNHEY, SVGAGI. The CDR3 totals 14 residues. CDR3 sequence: CASSYSASRYEQYF. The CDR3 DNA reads TGTGCCAGCAGTTACTCGGCTAGCCGTTACGAGCAGTACTTC.

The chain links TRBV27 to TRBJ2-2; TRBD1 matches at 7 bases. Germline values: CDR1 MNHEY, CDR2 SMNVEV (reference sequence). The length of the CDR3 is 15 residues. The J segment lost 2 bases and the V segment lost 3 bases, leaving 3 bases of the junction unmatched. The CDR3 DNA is TGTGCCAGCAGTTTCACAGGGGCTAACACCGGGGAGCTGTTTTTT. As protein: CASSFTGANTGELFF.

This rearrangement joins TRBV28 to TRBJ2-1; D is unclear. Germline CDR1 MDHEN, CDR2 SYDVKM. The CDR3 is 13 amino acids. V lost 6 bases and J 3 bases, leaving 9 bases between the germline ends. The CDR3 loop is CASSPILYNEQFF. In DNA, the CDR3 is TGTGCCAGCAGCCCTATACTCTACAATGAGCAGTTCTTC. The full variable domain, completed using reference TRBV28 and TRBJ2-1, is DVKVTQSSRYLVKRTGEKVFLECVQDMDHENMFWYRQDPGLGLRLIYFSYDVKMKEKGDIPEGYSVSREKKERFSLILESASTNQTSMYLCASSPILYNEQFFGPGTRLTVL.

The DNA of the CDR3 is TGCGCCAGCAGCCAGACAGGGTTTGGAGAGACCCAGTACTTC. It encodes CASSQTGFGETQYF. V gene TRBV4-3 combines with J gene TRBJ2-5; TRBD1 matches at 7 bases. The germline gives CDR1 LGHNA, CDR2 YSLEER. The J segment lost 4 bases and the V segment lost 3 bases, leaving 5 bases of the junction unmatched. The CDR3 length is 14 residues.

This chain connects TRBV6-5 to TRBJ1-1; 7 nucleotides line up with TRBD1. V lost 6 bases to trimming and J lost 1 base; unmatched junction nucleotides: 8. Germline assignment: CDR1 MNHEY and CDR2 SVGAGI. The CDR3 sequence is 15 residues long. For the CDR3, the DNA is TGTGCCAGCAGCCCCCTCGACAGGGCGAACACTGAAGCTTTCTTT. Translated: CASSPLDRANTEAFF.

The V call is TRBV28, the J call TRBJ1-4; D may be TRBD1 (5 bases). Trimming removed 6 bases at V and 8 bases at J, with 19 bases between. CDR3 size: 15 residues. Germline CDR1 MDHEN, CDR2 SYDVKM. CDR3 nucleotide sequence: TGTGCCAGCAGCAGCAGGGATTTGGGAGGCGAAAAACTGTTTTTT. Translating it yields CASSSRDLGGEKLFF.

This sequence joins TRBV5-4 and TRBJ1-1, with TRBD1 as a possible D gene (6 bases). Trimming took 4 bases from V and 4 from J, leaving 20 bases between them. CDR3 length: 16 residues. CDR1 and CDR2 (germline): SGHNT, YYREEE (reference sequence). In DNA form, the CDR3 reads TGTGCCAGCAGCGTTCCAGGGGAGAGCAAGGGCACTGAAGCTTTCTTT. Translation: CASSVPGESKGTEAFF.

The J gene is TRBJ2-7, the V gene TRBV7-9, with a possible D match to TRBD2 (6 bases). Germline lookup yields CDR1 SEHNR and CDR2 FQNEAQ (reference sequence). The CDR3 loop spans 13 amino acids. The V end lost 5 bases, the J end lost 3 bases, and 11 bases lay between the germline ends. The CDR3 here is CASSPSGGYEQYF. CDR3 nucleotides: TGTGCCAGCAGCCCCTCCGGGGGCTACGAGCAGTACTTC.

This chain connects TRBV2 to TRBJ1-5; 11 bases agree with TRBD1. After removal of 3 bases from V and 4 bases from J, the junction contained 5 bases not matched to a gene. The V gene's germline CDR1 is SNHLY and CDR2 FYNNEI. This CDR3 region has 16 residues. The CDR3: CASSDLRDRGNQPQHF. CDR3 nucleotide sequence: TGTGCCAGCAGTGATTTGAGGGACAGGGGGAATCAGCCCCAGCATTTT.

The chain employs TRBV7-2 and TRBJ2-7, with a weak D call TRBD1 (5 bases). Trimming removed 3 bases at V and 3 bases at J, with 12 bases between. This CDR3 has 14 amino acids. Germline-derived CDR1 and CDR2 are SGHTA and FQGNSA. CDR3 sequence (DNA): TGTGCCAGCAGCTTCCTGGGGCAGATCTACGAGCAGTACTTC. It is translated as CASSFLGQIYEQYF.

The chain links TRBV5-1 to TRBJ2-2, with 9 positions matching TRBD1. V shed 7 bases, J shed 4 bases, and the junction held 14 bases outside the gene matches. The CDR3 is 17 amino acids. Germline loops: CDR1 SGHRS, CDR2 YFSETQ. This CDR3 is CASSGQGIFDSTGELFF. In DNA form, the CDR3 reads TGCGCCAGCTCGGGACAGGGTATTTTCGATTCCACCGGGGAGCTGTTTTTT.

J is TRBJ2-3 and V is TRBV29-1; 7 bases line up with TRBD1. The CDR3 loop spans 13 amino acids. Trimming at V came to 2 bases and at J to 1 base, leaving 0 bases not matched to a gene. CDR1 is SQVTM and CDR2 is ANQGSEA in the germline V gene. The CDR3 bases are TGCAGCGTTGAAACAGGGGGCACAGATACGCAGTATTTT. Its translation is CSVETGGTDTQYF.

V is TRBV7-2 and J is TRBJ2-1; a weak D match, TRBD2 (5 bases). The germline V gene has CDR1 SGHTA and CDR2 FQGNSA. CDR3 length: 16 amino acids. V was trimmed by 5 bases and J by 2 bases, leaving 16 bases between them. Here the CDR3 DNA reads TGTGCCAGCAGCCACACGCGAGGAGGCACCTACAATGAGCAGTTCTTC. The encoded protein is CASSHTRGGTYNEQFF.

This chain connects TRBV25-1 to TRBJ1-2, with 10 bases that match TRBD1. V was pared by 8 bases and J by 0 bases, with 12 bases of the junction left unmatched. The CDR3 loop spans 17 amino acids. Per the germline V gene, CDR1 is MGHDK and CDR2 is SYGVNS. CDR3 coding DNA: TGTGCCAGCCAACAACCGGGACAGGGGTCCGCTAACTATGGCTACACCTTC. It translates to CASQQPGQGSANYGYTF.

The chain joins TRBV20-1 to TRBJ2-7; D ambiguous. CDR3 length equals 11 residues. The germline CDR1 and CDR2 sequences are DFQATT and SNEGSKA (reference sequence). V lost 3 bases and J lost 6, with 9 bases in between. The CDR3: CSASQSGEQYF. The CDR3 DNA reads TGCAGTGCTAGCCAGTCTGGCGAGCAGTACTTC.

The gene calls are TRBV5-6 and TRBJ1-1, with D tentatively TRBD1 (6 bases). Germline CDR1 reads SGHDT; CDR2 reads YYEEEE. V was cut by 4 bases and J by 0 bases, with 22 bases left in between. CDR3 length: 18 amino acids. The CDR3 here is CASSPDPSTTGMNTEAFF. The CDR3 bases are TGTGCCAGCAGCCCCGACCCTTCGACGACAGGCATGAACACTGAAGCTTTCTTT.

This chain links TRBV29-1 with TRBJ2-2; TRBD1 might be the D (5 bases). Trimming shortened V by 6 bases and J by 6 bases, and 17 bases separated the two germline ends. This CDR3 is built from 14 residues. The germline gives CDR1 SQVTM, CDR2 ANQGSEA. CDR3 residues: CSVYLDNRSGELFF. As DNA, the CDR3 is TGCAGCGTCTATTTGGACAATCGTTCCGGGGAGCTGTTTTTT.

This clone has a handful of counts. The CDR3 coding sequence is TGTGCCAGCAGTTACGTAGCGGGAGGCAACGAGCAGTACTTC. This codes for CASSYVAGGNEQYF. The rearrangement uses TRBV6-5 and TRBJ2-7; 10 positions match TRBD2. J lost 5 bases, V lost 2 bases, and 3 bases had no gene match. Germline V gene sequence: CDR1 MNHEY, CDR2 SVGAGI. The CDR3 length is 14 residues.

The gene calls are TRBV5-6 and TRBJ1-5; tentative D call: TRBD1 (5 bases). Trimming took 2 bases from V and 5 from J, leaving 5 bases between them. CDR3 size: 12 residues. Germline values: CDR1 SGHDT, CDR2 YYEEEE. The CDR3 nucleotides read TGTGCCAGCAGCTTAGGGGATCAGCCCCAGCATTTT. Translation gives CASSLGDQPQHF.

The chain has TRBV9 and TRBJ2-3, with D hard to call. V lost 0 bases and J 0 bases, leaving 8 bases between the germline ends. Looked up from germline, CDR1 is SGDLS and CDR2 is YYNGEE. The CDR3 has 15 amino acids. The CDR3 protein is CASSVVSYSTDTQYF. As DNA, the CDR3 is TGTGCCAGCAGCGTAGTGTCGTATAGCACAGATACGCAGTATTTT.

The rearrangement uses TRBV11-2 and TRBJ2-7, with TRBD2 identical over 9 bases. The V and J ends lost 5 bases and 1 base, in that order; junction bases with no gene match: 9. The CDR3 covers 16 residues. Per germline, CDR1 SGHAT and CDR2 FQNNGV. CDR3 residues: CASSPHSGSFSYEQYF. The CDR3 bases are TGTGCCAGCAGCCCCCATAGCGGGAGTTTTTCCTACGAGCAGTACTTC.

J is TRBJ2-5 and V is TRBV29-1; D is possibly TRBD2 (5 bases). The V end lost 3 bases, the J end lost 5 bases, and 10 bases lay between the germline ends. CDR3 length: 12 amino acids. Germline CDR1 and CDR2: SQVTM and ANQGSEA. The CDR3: CSVETGGETQYF. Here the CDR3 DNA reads TGCAGCGTTGAGACCGGCGGGGAGACCCAGTACTTC.

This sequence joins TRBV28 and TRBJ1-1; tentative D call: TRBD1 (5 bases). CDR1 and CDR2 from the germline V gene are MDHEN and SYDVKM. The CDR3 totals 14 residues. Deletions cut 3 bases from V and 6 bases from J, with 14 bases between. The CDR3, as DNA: TGTGCCAGCAGTTTCCTCTACGGGGGATCTGAAGCTTTCTTT. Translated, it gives CASSFLYGGSEAFF.

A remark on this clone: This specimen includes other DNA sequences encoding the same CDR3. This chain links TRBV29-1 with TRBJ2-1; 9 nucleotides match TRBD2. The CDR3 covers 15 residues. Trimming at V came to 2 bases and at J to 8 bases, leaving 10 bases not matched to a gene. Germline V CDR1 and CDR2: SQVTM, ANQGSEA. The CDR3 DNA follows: TGCAGCGTTGAACAGCGTCTAGCGGGAATCGATGAGCAGTTCTTC. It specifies CSVEQRLAGIDEQFF.

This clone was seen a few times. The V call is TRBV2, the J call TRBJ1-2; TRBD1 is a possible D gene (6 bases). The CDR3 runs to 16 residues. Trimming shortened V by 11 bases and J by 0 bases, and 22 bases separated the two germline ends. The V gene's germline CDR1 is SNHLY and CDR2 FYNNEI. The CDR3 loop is CAAIGARRGTNYGYTF. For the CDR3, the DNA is TGTGCCGCGATAGGGGCCCGAAGGGGGACTAACTATGGCTACACCTTC.

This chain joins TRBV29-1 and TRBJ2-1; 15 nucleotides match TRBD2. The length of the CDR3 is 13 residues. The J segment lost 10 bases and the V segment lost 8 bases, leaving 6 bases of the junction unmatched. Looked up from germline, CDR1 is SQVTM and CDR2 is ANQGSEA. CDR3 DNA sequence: TGCAGCATGATGGGACTAGCGGGAGGAGAGCAGTTCTTC. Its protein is CSMMGLAGGEQFF.